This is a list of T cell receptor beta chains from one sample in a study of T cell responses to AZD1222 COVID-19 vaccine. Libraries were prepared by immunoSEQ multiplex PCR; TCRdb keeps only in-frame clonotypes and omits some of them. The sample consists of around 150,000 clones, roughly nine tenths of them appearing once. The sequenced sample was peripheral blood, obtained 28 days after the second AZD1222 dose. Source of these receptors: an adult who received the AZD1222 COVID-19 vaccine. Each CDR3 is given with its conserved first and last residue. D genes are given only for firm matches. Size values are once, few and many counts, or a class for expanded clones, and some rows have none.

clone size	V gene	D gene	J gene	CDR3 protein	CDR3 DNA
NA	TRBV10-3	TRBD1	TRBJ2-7	CAISEPGGISGEQYF	TGTGCCATCAGTGAGCCAGGGGGTATATCGGGAGAGCAGTACTTC
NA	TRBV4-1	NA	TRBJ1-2	CASSQGGSPSKQNYGYTF	TGCGCCAGCAGCCAAGGGGGGAGCCCCTCGAAACAGAACTATGGCTACACCTTC
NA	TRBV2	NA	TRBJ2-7	CASSETVGTTYEQYF	TGTGCCAGCAGTGAAACGGTGGGAACTACCTACGAGCAGTACTTC
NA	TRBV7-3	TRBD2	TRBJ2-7	CASSSPSGRAGYEQYF	TGTGCCAGCAGCTCTCCTAGCGGGAGGGCCGGATACGAGCAGTACTTC
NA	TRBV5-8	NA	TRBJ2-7	CASSLTGPTNQYF	TGTGCCAGCAGCTTGACGGGACCCACCAACCAGTACTTC
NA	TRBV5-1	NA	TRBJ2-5	CASSSGDRGYQETQYF	TGCGCCAGCAGCTCTGGGGATCGGGGGTACCAAGAGACCCAGTACTTC
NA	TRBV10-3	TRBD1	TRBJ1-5	CAISDPGQGAQPQHF	TGTGCCATCAGCGACCCGGGACAGGGGGCACAGCCCCAGCATTTT
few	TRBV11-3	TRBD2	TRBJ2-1	CASSAGGTSGRYRYNEQFF	TGTGCCAGCAGCGCAGGAGGGACTAGCGGGAGGTATAGATACAATGAGCAGTTCTTC
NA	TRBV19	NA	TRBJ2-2	CASRKQHRELFF	TGTGCCAGTAGAAAACAACACCGGGAGCTGTTTTTT
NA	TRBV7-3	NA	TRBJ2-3	CASSATPGDTQYF	TGTGCCAGCAGCGCAACACCGGGAGATACGCAGTATTTT
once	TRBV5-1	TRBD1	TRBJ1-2	CASSALSTGGGGYTF	TGCGCCAGCAGCGCACTATCAACAGGGGGCGGTGGCTACACCTTC
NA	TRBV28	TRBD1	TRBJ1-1	CASSQTGRLTEAFF	TGTGCCAGCAGCCAGACAGGGCGGCTTACTGAAGCTTTCTTT
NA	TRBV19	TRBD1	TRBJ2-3	CASSYHRDRGGDTQYF	TGTGCCAGTAGTTATCACCGGGACAGGGGGGGAGATACGCAGTATTTT
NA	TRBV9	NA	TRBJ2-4	CASSAPLSEGIAKNIQYF	TGTGCCAGCAGCGCACCCCTTTCGGAGGGAATAGCCAAAAACATTCAGTACTTC
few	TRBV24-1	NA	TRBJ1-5	CATSDLGRGQPQHF	TGTGCCACCAGTGATTTGGGGAGGGGGCAGCCCCAGCATTTT
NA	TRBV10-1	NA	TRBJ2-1	CASSGGGNGEQFF	TGCGCCAGCAGTGGGGGAGGAAACGGTGAGCAGTTCTTC
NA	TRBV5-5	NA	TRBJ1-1	CASSFAGDGTEAFF	TGTGCCAGCAGCTTCGCGGGGGATGGCACTGAAGCTTTCTTT
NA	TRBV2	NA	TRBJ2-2	CASSKNTGELFF	TGTGCCAGCAGTAAGAACACCGGGGAGCTGTTTTTT
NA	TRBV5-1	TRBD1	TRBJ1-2	CASSLQGQGISYGYTF	TGCGCCAGCAGCTTGCAGGGACAGGGTATAAGCTATGGCTACACCTTC
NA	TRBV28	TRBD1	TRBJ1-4	CASSSGQGGGEKLFF	TGTGCCAGCAGTTCAGGACAGGGGGGAGGAGAAAAACTGTTTTTT
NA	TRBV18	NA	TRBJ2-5	CASSFFRGETQYF	TGTGCCAGCTCATTCTTTAGGGGGGAGACCCAGTACTTC
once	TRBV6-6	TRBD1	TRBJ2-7	CASSPPGGVEQYF	TGTGCCAGCAGCCCCCCAGGGGGCGTCGAGCAGTACTTC
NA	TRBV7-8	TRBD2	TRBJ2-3	CASSLVASGRTDTQYF	TGTGCCAGCAGCTTAGTGGCTAGCGGGAGAACAGATACGCAGTATTTT
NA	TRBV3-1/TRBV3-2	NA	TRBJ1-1	CASSQELGGGGTEAFF	TGTGCCAGCAGCCAAGAATTGGGGGGAGGAGGAACTGAAGCTTTCTTT
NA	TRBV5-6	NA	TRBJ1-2	CASSLIGDSYGYTF	TGTGCCAGCAGCTTGATAGGGGATAGCTATGGCTACACCTTC
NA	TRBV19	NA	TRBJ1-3	CASSMGAYRVINGNTIYF	TGTGCCAGTAGTATGGGTGCCTATCGGGTTATTAATGGAAACACCATATATTTT
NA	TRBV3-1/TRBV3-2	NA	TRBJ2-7	CASSLDTYEQYF	TGTGCCAGCAGCCTAGATACTTACGAGCAGTACTTC
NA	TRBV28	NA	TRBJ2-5	CASSSHGQETQYF	TGTGCCAGCAGTTCACACGGCCAAGAGACCCAGTACTTC